The 21 T cell receptor beta chains presented below share a single source sample, sequenced in a study of T-cell reconstitution after alpha-beta-depleted transplantation in children. Preparation of the TCRbeta library involved a method that used unique molecular identifiers. TCRdb fed the PCR reads into MiXCR, producing one record per CDR3 protein. The data hold around 420,000 distinct CDR3 sequences, with roughly 15% observed a single time. The source was PBMCs, mostly from graft donor cells, collected 360 days after TCRalphabeta/CD19-depleted stem cell transplant. The receptors shown here come from a boy under three years old who had a stem cell transplant for Wiskott-Aldrich syndrome, so the T cells may come from the graft donor.

This clonotype has more than one count but fewer than ten. The chain has TRBV11-2 and TRBJ2-7; no definite D call. In germline, CDR1 is SGHAT, CDR2 FQNNGV. V shed 4 bases and J shed 2 bases, with 12 bases lying between them. The CDR3 extends over 14 amino acids. This CDR3 reads CASSCQDGTYEQYF. The CDR3 DNA follows: TGTGCCAGCAGCTGCCAAGACGGTACCTACGAGCAGTACTTC. The full variable domain, in which reference TRBV11-2 and TRBJ2-7 provide the parts outside the CDR3, is EAGVAQSPRYKIIEKRQSVAFWCNPISGHATLYWYQQILGQGPKLLIQFQNNGVVDDSQLPKDRFSAERLKGVDSTLKIQPAKLEDSAVYLCASSCQDGTYEQYFGPGTRLTVT.

The V gene is TRBV7-9, the J gene TRBJ2-7, with 7 positions matching TRBD1. This CDR3 contains 15 residues. V dropped 5 bases and J dropped 7; count of bases not matched to a gene: 14. Germline V gene sequence: CDR1 SEHNR, CDR2 FQNEAQ (reference sequence). The CDR3: CASSTDRTYSGEQYF. CDR3 DNA sequence: TGTGCCAGCAGCACGGACAGGACCTATTCGGGAGAGCAGTACTTC.

This clonotype was counted a few times. CDR3 sequence reads: CASSSDRGRGYGYTF. The CDR3 DNA reads TGCGCCAGCAGCTCCGACAGGGGGCGCGGCTATGGCTACACCTTC. This sequence joins TRBV5-1 and TRBJ1-2; 10 positions match TRBD1. J was trimmed by 4 bases and V by 3 bases; bases with no gene match: 6. This CDR3 contains 15 residues. The germline CDR1 and CDR2 sequences are SGHRS and YFSETQ.

This chain connects TRBV28 to TRBJ2-3, with 9 bases aligning to TRBD1. J was trimmed by 2 bases and V by 6 bases; bases with no gene match: 3. Per germline, CDR1 MDHEN and CDR2 SYDVKM. The CDR3 is 14 amino acids. The chain's CDR3 is CASRRTGDTDTQYF. The CDR3 bases are TGTGCCAGCAGAAGGACAGGGGACACAGATACGCAGTATTTT.

The chain has TRBV10-3 and TRBJ2-1; 11 bases are a match to TRBD2. The CDR3 is made up of 18 amino acids. Losses at the gene ends were 0 bases for V and 8 bases for J; bases not matched to a gene: 12. The V gene's germline CDR1 is ENHRY and CDR2 SYGVKD. CDR3: CAISESQLAGAQLDEQFF. DNA for the CDR3: TGTGCCATCAGTGAGTCCCAACTAGCGGGAGCCCAATTGGATGAGCAGTTCTTC.

This clonotype has a handful of counts. The gene calls are TRBV5-1 and TRBJ2-7; D remains ambiguous. Trimming stripped 4 bases from V and 1 base from J, with 9 bases between. The CDR3 spans 13 residues. Looked up from germline, CDR1 is SGHRS and CDR2 is YFSETQ. The CDR3 protein is CASSQARSYEQYF. CDR3 nucleotides: TGCGCCAGCAGCCAGGCAAGGTCCTACGAGCAGTACTTC.

This clonotype has just a few counts. The gene calls are TRBV5-8 and TRBJ2-7; D unclear. Germline V gene lookup returns CDR1 SGHTS and CDR2 YDEGEE. The V and J ends lost 4 bases and 3 bases respectively, with 14 bases between them. This CDR3 is built from 14 residues. CDR3 sequence reads: CASSTDGLFYEQYF. CDR3 DNA sequence: TGTGCCAGCAGCACGGACGGATTATTCTACGAGCAGTACTTC.

This chain joins TRBV29-1 and TRBJ1-1, with D perhaps TRBD1 (5 bases). Germline CDR1 and CDR2: SQVTM and ANQGSEA. V lost 7 bases to trimming and J lost 5 bases, with 11 bases between them. The CDR3 covers 11 residues. Written as DNA, the CDR3 is TGCAGCGCCCCATGGGGGACTGAAGCTTTCTTT. It specifies CSAPWGTEAFF.

The V gene is TRBV4-3, the J gene TRBJ2-7; D is undetermined. The ends were cut back, 0 bases at V and 3 bases at J, with 6 bases in the middle. Germline CDR1 LGHNA, CDR2 YSLEER. The length of the CDR3 is 13 residues. In nucleotides, the CDR3 is TGCGCCAGCAGCCAAGATAGGGACTACGAGCAGTACTTC. Translation gives CASSQDRDYEQYF.

This clonotype was counted between two and nine times. The J gene is TRBJ2-7, the V gene TRBV12-3 or TRBV12-4; 10 bases are shared with TRBD1. J was trimmed by 4 bases and V by 6 bases; bases with no gene match: 12. The CDR3 consists of 16 residues. This chain's CDR3 is CASSQTPGQGTYEQYF. The CDR3 DNA reads TGTGCCAGCAGCCAAACACCGGGACAGGGGACGTACGAGCAGTACTTC.

In its sample, this clonotype was seen a few times. CDR3 bases: TGTGCCAGCAGCCCCCGGTACCGGGGCGTAGGGACAGATACGCAGTATTTT. Its translation is CASSPRYRGVGTDTQYF. J is TRBJ2-3 and V is TRBV2; the D gene could be TRBD1 or TRBD2 (5 bases each). The CDR3 has 17 residues. CDR1 and CDR2 (germline): SNHLY, FYNNEI. V was cut by 6 bases and J by 3 bases, with 22 bases left in between. The variable domain in full, with the rest retrieved from reference TRBV2 and TRBJ2-3, is EPEVTQTPSHQVTQMGQEVILRCVPISNHLYFYWYRQILGQKVEFLVSFYNNEISEKSEIFDDQFSVERPDGSNFTLKIRSTKLEDSAMYFCASSPRYRGVGTDTQYFGPGTRLTVL.

This clonotype turned up a few times. J is TRBJ2-5 and V is TRBV20-1; a possible D gene is TRBD2 (6 bases). Trimming took off 2 bases at V and 4 bases at J, with 17 bases between the two ends. CDR1 and CDR2 from the germline V gene are DFQATT and SNEGSKA (reference sequence). This CDR3 is built from 15 residues. The CDR3 loop is CSARISGRKGETQYF. The CDR3 nucleotides are TGCAGTGCTAGAATAAGCGGGCGGAAGGGAGAGACCCAGTACTTC.

This clonotype was detected a few times. The chain links TRBV29-1 to TRBJ2-7; perhaps D is TRBD1 or TRBD2 (5 bases each). The CDR3 runs to 12 residues. Germline assignment: CDR1 SQVTM and CDR2 ANQGSEA. The V gene lost 4 bases and the J gene lost 2 bases, with 9 bases spanning the gap. The DNA of the CDR3 is TGCAGCGTTGCGTTGGGGGCCTACGAGCAGTACTTC. Protein sequence: CSVALGAYEQYF.

The rearrangement links TRBV24-1 to TRBJ2-1; D possibly corresponds to TRBD2 (6 bases). This CDR3 spans 17 amino acids. The V gene lost 4 bases and the J gene lost 8 bases, with 23 bases spanning the gap. In germline, CDR1 is KGHDR, CDR2 SFDVKD. CDR3 protein: CATSDPSRGGGWHEQFF. CDR3 DNA: TGTGCCACCAGTGACCCCTCCCGGGGTGGGGGGTGGCATGAGCAGTTCTTC.

The rearrangement uses TRBV11-2 and TRBJ2-3; either TRBD1 or TRBD2 may fit D (5 bases each). The CDR3 runs to 14 residues. Germline values: CDR1 SGHAT, CDR2 FQNNGV. The V end was cut by 3 bases, the J end by 6 bases, with 13 bases between. This chain's CDR3 is CASSFGLAGDTQYF. The CDR3 coding sequence is TGTGCCAGCAGCTTTGGGCTAGCAGGGGATACGCAGTATTTT.

The rearrangement joins TRBV9 to TRBJ2-2; 10 nucleotides align to TRBD2. With 1 base clipped from V and 6 bases from J, the junction kept 0 bases outside the gene matches. Germline CDR1 reads SGDLS; CDR2 reads YYNGEE. CDR3 size: 14 residues. The DNA of the CDR3 is TGTGCCAGCAGCGTACTAGCGGGAGCCGGGGAGCTGTTTTTT. The encoded protein is CASSVLAGAGELFF.

The sample holds a few counts of this clonotype. The chain links TRBV27 to TRBJ2-2; 9 bases agree with TRBD1. J lost 6 bases, V lost 5 bases, and 4 bases had no gene match. Germline V CDR1 and CDR2: MNHEY, SMNVEV (reference sequence). The CDR3 totals 14 residues. In DNA form, the CDR3 reads TGTGCCAGCAGTCGCTGGGACAGGGCCGGGGAGCTGTTTTTT. Translated, it gives CASSRWDRAGELFF.

The chain combines TRBV5-1 with TRBJ2-5; no reliable D call. The V gene's germline CDR1 is SGHRS and CDR2 YFSETQ. This CDR3 has 16 amino acids. The V end lost 0 bases, the J end lost 2 bases, and 14 bases lay between the germline ends. CDR3 loop: CASSLGTVTYQETQYF. The CDR3 nucleotides are TGCGCCAGCAGCTTGGGGACCGTTACATATCAAGAGACCCAGTACTTC. Full variable domain (missing parts from reference TRBV5-1 and TRBJ2-5): KAGVTQTPRYLIKTRGQQVTLSCSPISGHRSVSWYQQTPGQGLQFLFEYFSETQRNKGNFPGRFSGRQFSNSRSEMNVSTLELGDSALYLCASSLGTVTYQETQYFGPGTRLLVL.

This clonotype appeared a few times. The chain joins TRBV14 to TRBJ1-2; D gene ambiguous. V lost 1 base and J lost 7, with 10 bases in between. Germline CDR1 and CDR2: SGHDN and FVKESK. CDR3 length: 13 residues. Here the CDR3 reads CASSQASRGGYTF. The CDR3 region has the DNA TGTGCCAGCAGCCAAGCAAGTCGAGGTGGCTACACCTTC.

The chain has TRBV5-1 and TRBJ2-2; weak D call: TRBD1 (6 bases). The CDR3 has 15 residues. V was cut by 5 bases and J by 1 base, with 12 bases left in between. Germline V CDR1 and CDR2: SGHRS, YFSETQ. CDR3 bases: TGCGCCAGCAGTCCCCCGACAGGGAACACCGGGGAGCTGTTTTTT. Translated, it gives CASSPPTGNTGELFF.

DNA for the CDR3: TGCGCCAGCAGCTTACTAGCGGGAGCTGTAAATGAGCAGTTCTTC. It encodes CASSLLAGAVNEQFF. The V call is TRBV5-1, the J call TRBJ2-1, with TRBD2 identical over 11 bases. The CDR3 has 15 amino acids. Losses at the gene ends were 2 bases for V and 7 bases for J; bases not matched to a gene: 5. CDR1 SGHRS and CDR2 YFSETQ come from the germline V gene.